Sequencing of this TCR beta chain was carried out in a study of blood T cell repertoires in COVID-19. Using immunoSEQ multiplex PCR, the repertoire was profiled, and TCRdb retains in-frame clones only, with some absent. The table has 150,000 to 200,000 clones, about four fifths seen once. The source is a man between 65 and 85 years old who had recovered from COVID-19. Sequenced input: peripheral blood.

The CDR3 loop reads CASSQGGTTSKFF. The CDR3 DNA reads as TGTGCCAGCAGCCAAGGCGGAACCACGAGCAAGTTCTTC. The V gene is TRBV3-1 (or the pseudogene TRBV3-2), the J gene TRBJ2-1, with no clear D. Deletions cut 1 base from V and 14 bases from J, with 15 bases between. Germline CDR1 LGHDT, CDR2 YNNKEL (reference sequence). This CDR3 is 13 amino acids long.